This T cell receptor beta chain was observed in a study of cytomegalovirus exposure and HLA in healthy donors. As for the study in general: A prior analysis found roughly 110 million unique TCR beta sequences from some 200 million T cells.

This clone has more than one count but fewer than ten. Its antigen is undetermined. The study's findings and limits: According to the study, 160 or so TCR beta chains were cytomegalovirus-associated. The study found most TCR sequences rare, yet found some public TCRs in many donors.

The trim removed 8 bases at V and 3 bases at J, leaving 9 bases unmatched. Looked up from germline, CDR1 is MNHNY and CDR2 is SVGAGI (reference sequence). The CDR3 runs to 15 residues. Amplification used 60 Vbeta primers and 13 Jbeta primers. TCRdb keeps only in-frame clones here, not all; method: immunoSEQ multiplex PCR. This sample has about 140,000 clones, with 75% found just once. The source of this sequence is a man aged 40-49 years in good health and CMV-seronegative. This chain uses TRBV6-6 with TRBJ2-1, with TRBD1 matching 8 bases. Sequencing input: PBMCs. The DNA of the CDR3 is TGTGCCAGCGAGGGTCGGACAGGGCACTACAATGAGCAGTTCTTC. Its translation: CASEGRTGHYNEQFF.